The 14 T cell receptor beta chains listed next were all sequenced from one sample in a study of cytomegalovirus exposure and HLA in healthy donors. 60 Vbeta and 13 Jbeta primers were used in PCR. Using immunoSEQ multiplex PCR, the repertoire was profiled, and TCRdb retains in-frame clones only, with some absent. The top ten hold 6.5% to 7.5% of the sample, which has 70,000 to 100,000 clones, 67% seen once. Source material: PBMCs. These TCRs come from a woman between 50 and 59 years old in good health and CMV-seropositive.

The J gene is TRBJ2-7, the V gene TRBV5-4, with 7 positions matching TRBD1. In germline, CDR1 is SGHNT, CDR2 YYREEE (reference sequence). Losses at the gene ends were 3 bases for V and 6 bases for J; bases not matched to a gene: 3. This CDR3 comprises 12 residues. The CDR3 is CASSSDRAEQYF. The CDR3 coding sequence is TGTGCCAGCAGCTCTGACAGGGCCGAGCAGTACTTC.

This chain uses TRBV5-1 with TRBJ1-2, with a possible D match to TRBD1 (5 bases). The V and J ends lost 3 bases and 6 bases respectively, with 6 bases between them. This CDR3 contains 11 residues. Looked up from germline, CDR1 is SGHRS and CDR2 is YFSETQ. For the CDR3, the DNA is TGCGCCAGCAGCTCGGGGGATGGCTACACCTTC. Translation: CASSSGDGYTF.

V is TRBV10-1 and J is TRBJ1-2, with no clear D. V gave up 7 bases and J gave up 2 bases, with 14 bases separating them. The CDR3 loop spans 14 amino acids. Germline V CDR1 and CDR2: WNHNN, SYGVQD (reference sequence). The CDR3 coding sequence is TGCGCCAGCACCCGGGGAGGGCAGAACTATGGCTACACCTTC. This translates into CASTRGGQNYGYTF.

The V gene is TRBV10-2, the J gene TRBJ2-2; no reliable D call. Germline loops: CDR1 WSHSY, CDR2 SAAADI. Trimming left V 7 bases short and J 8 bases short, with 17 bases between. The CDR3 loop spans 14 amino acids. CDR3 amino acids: CASTYRLSLGELFF. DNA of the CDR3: TGCGCCAGCACCTACCGCCTATCCTTGGGGGAGCTGTTTTTT.

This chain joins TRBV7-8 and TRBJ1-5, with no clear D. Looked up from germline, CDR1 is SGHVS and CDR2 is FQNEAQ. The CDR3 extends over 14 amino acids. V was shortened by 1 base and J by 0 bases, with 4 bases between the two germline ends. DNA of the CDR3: TGTGCCAGCAGCTTAGGAGTTAGCAATCAGCCCCAGCATTTT. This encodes CASSLGVSNQPQHF.

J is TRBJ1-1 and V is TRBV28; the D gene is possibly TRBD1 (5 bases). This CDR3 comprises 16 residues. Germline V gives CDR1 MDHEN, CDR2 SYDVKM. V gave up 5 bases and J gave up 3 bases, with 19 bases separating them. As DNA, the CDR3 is TGTGCCAGCAGTCCGATGGGGGACTGGGGGGACACTGAAGCTTTCTTT. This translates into CASSPMGDWGDTEAFF. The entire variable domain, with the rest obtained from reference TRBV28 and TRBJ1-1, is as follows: DVKVTQSSRYLVKRTGEKVFLECVQDMDHENMFWYRQDPGLGLRLIYFSYDVKMKEKGDIPEGYSVSREKKERFSLILESASTNQTSMYLCASSPMGDWGDTEAFFGQGTRLTVV.

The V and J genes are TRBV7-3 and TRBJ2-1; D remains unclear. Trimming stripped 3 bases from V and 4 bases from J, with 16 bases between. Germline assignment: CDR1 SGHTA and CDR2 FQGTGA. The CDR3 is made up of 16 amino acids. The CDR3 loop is CASSLGLGGVYNEQFF. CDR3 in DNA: TGTGCCAGCAGCTTGGGCCTTGGTGGCGTATACAATGAGCAGTTCTTC. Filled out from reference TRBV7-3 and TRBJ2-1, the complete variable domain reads GAGVSQTPSNKVTEKGKYVELRCDPISGHTALYWYRQSLGQGPEFLIYFQGTGAADDSGLPNDRFFAVRPEGSVSTLKIQRTERGDSAVYLCASSLGLGGVYNEQFFGPGTRLTVL.

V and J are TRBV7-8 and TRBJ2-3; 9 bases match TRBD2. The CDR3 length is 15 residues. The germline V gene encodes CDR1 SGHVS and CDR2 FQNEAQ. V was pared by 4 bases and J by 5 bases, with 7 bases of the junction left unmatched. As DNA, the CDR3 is TGTGCCAGCAGCTCCCTAGCGGGGAAAGGAGATACGCAGTATTTT. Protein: CASSSLAGKGDTQYF.

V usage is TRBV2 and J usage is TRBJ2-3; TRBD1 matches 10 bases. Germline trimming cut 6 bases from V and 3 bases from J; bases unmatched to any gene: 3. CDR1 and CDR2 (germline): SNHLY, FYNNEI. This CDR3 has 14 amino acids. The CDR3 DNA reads TGTGCCAGCAGGACGGGACAGGGGACAGATACGCAGTATTTT. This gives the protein CASRTGQGTDTQYF.

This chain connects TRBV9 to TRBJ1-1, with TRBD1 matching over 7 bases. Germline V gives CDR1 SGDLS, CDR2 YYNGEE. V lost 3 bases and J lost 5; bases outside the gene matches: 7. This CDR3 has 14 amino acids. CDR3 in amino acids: CASSGQGPGTEAFF. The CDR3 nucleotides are TGTGCCAGCAGCGGACAGGGCCCGGGGACTGAAGCTTTCTTT.

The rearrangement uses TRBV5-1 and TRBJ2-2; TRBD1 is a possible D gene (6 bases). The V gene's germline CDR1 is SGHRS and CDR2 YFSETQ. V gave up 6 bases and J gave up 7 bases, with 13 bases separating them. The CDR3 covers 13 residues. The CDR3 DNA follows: TGCGCCAGCACGGAGGTACAGGGCGGGGAGCTGTTTTTT. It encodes CASTEVQGGELFF.

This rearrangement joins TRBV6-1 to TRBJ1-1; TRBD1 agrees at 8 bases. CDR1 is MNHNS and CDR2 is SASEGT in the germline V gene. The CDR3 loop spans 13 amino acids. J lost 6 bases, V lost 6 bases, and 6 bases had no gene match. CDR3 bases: TGTGCCAGCAGGGACAGGGCGTTGGCTGAAGCTTTCTTT. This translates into CASRDRALAEAFF.

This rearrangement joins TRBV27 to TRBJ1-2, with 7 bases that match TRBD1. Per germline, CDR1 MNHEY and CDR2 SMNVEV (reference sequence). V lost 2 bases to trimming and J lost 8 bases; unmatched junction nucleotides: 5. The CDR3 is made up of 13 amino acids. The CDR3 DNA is TGTGCCAGCAGTTTAGGAGGGGGCGACGGCTACACCTTC. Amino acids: CASSLGGGDGYTF.

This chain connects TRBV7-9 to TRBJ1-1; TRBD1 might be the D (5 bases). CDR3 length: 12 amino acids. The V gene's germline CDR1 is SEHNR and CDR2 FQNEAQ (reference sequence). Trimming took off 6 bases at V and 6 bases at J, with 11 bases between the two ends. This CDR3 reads CASRNGAAEAFF. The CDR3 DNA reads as TGTGCCAGCAGGAATGGGGCGGCTGAAGCTTTCTTT.